This is a list of T cell receptor beta chains from one sample in a study of blood T cell repertoires in COVID-19. TCRdb keeps only in-frame clones here, not all; method: immunoSEQ multiplex PCR. The sample carries 100,000 or so clones, about 80% recorded once. Sequenced material: peripheral blood. The source of these receptors is a man between 65 and 85 years old with active or convalescent COVID-19. Both conserved end residues are part of each CDR3. The order of the fields is CDR3 DNA, CDR3 protein, V gene, J gene, D gene, clone size. D genes are given only for firm matches. Where a row states a size, it is once, few, many or the class of an expanded clone; other rows omit it.

TGTGCCAGCAGTAATTTTGAACGGGAGATGGGTCGGTTCTTC	CASSNFEREMGRFF	TRBV7-3	TRBJ2-1	-	-
TGTGCCAGCAGCTTAGGGCCCGACACGAACACTGAAGCTTTCTTT	CASSLGPDTNTEAFF	TRBV7-2	TRBJ1-1	-	-
TGTGCCAGCAGTTACCCGACACGTGAGCTCTATGGCTACACCTTC	CASSYPTRELYGYTF	TRBV6-5	TRBJ1-2	-	-
TGTGCCAGCAGGTGGCAGTCGAATTCACCCCTCCACTTT	CASRWQSNSPLHF	TRBV6-5	TRBJ1-6	-	-
TGTGCCAGTAGTATAGGTCGGGGGTACGAGCAGTACTTC	CASSIGRGYEQYF	TRBV19	TRBJ2-7	-	-
TGTGCCAGCTCACCACGAGCGGGGGGGCCTCGAAATACGCAGTATTTT	CASSPRAGGPRNTQYF	TRBV18	TRBJ2-3	TRBD2	-
TGTGCCAGTAGTAACGTCACAGGGCGTCTACGGACCGGGGAGCTGTTTTTT	CASSNVTGRLRTGELFF	TRBV19	TRBJ2-2	-	-
TGTGCCAGCTCACCCAACCCCTCGGGGGACTTCGGGCAGTTCTTC	CASSPNPSGDFGQFF	TRBV18	TRBJ2-1	-	few
TGTGCCAGCTCACCACTAAACAGCGGGAGCGGGTGGAGCAATGAGCAGTTCTTC	CASSPLNSGSGWSNEQFF	TRBV18	TRBJ2-1	TRBD2	-
TGTGCCAGCAGTTTTGGAGGAGCTGAGCAGTTCTTC	CASSFGGAEQFF	TRBV12-3/TRBV12-4	TRBJ2-1	-	few
TGTGCCAGTAGTATAGCCGGGGGGCGCGGGTTTTACAATGAGCAGTTCTTC	CASSIAGGRGFYNEQFF	TRBV19	TRBJ2-1	-	-
TGTGCCAGCAGACAACAGGCCTGGGGCTATGGCTACACCTTC	CASRQQAWGYGYTF	TRBV6-6	TRBJ1-2	-	few
TGTGCCAGCAGCCCGAGGACAGGGCCCGGGGTTCTGACTTTC	CASSPRTGPGVLTF	TRBV3-1/TRBV3-2	TRBJ2-6	TRBD1	-
TGTGCCAGCAGCCATAGCGGGGGCACTACCAATGAGCAGTTCTTC	CASSHSGGTTNEQFF	TRBV9	TRBJ2-1	TRBD2	-
TGTGCCAGCAGTGCCCTCCGGGGGTACGGACAACCCTACGAGCAGTACTTC	CASSALRGYGQPYEQYF	TRBV6-4	TRBJ2-7	-	few
TGTGCCAGCAGCTTAGGATTTTCGAGACACCTGAACACTGAAGCTTTCTTT	CASSLGFSRHLNTEAFF	TRBV7-2	TRBJ1-1	-	few
TGTGCCAGCAGTGAAGCGCAGGTCACAGATACGCAGTATTTT	CASSEAQVTDTQYF	TRBV2	TRBJ2-3	-	-
TGTGCCAGCACCGGGGACAGCCAACTTTCACCCCTCCACTTT	CASTGDSQLSPLHF	TRBV2	TRBJ1-6	TRBD1	-
TGCGCCAGCAGCTTGCCCACGAGAACAGATACGCAGTATTTT	CASSLPTRTDTQYF	TRBV5-1	TRBJ2-3	-	-
TGCAGCGTTAAAAGGACAGGGATTTCCTACGAGCAGTACTTC	CSVKRTGISYEQYF	TRBV29-1	TRBJ2-7	TRBD1	once
TGCGCCAGCAGCTTGGGGGACAGGGACTCCTACGAGCAGTACTTC	CASSLGDRDSYEQYF	TRBV5-1	TRBJ2-7	TRBD1	-
TGCGCCAGCAGCCATACGGGAACCGGGGAGCTGTTTTTT	CASSHTGTGELFF	TRBV4-3	TRBJ2-2	-	-
TGTGCCAGCAGGGACACACAAATCTACAATGAGCAGTTCTTC	CASRDTQIYNEQFF	TRBV3-1/TRBV3-2	TRBJ2-1	-	once
TGTGCCAGCAGGCTCTTCCTAGCAGATACGCAGTATTTT	CASRLFLADTQYF	TRBV6-5	TRBJ2-3	-	-
TGTGCCAGTAGTATTTCAGGGGCCACTGAAGCTTTCTTT	CASSISGATEAFF	TRBV19	TRBJ1-1	-	once
TGTGCCAGCTCAATACTTAGCGGGACGGCGACCGGGGAGCTGTTTTTT	CASSILSGTATGELFF	TRBV18	TRBJ2-2	TRBD2	-
TGTGCCAGCAGACGGGCTCGTAGCGGGAATTCACCCCTCCACTTT	CASRRARSGNSPLHF	TRBV6-5	TRBJ1-6	-	-
TGTGCCTGGAGTTACAGCTCCTACGAGCAGTACTTC	CAWSYSSYEQYF	TRBV30	TRBJ2-7	-	-
TGTGCCAGCAGCTTACTCCCAGGGGCATACTATGGCTACACCTTC	CASSLLPGAYYGYTF	TRBV7-2	TRBJ1-2	-	-
TGTGCCAGCAGCAGAGAGAGGGTATTCGGCGACAATGAGCAGTTCTTC	CASSRERVFGDNEQFF	TRBV6-2/TRBV6-3	TRBJ2-1	-	-
TGTGCCATCGGGGCGGACAGGGGTCGGGGCAATGAGCAGTTCTTC	CAIGADRGRGNEQFF	TRBV10-3	TRBJ2-1	TRBD1	-
TGTGCCAGCAGCCCGAACAGTGGTGACACTGAAGCTTTCTTT	CASSPNSGDTEAFF	TRBV9	TRBJ1-1	-	few